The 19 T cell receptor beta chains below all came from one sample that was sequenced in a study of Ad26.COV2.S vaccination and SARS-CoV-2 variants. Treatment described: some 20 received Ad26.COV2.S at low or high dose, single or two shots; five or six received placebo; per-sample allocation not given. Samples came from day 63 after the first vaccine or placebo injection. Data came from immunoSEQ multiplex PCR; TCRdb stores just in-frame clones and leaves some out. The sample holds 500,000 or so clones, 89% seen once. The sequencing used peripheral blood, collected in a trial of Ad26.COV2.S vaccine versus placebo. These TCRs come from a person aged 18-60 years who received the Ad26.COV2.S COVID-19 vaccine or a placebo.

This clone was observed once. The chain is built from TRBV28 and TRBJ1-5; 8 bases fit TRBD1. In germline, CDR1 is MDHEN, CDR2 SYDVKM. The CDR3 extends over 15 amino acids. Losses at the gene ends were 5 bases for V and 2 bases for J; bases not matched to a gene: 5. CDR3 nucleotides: TGTGCCAGCAGTACAGGGGGGAGTGGCAATCAGCCCCAGCATTTT. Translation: CASSTGGSGNQPQHF.

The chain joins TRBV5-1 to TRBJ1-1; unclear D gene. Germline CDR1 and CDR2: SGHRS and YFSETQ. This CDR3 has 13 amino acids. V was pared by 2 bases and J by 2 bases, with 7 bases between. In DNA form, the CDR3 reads TGCGCCAGCAGCTTTGGACTTAACACTGAAGCTTTCTTT. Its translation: CASSFGLNTEAFF.

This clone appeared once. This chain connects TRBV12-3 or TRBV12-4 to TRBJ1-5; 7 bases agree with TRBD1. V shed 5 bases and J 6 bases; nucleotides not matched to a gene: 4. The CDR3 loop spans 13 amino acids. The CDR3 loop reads CASSIYRGQPQHF. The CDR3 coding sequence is TGTGCCAGCAGTATTTACAGGGGTCAGCCCCAGCATTTT.

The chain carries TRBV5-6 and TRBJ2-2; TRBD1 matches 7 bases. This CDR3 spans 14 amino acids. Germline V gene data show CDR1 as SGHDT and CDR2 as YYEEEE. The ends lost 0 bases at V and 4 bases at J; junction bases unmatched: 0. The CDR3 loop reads CASSLGQGTGELFF. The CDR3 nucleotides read TGTGCCAGCAGCTTGGGACAGGGCACCGGGGAGCTGTTTTTT.

The DNA for the CDR3 is TGTGCCAGCAGCCACCAGGGGTCAGATACGCAGTATTTT. This encodes CASSHQGSDTQYF. This chain connects TRBV5-5 to TRBJ2-3; a weak D match, TRBD1 (6 bases). The CDR3 loop spans 13 amino acids. The V end was cut by 4 bases, the J end by 4 bases, with 10 bases between. CDR1 SGHKS and CDR2 YYEKEE come from the germline V gene (reference sequence).

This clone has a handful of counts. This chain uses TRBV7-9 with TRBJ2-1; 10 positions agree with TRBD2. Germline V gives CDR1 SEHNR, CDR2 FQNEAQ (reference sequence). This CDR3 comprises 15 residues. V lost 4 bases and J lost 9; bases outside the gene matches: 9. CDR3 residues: CASSSPSSGSGEQFF. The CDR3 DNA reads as TGTGCCAGCAGCTCCCCCTCTAGCGGGAGTGGTGAGCAGTTCTTC.

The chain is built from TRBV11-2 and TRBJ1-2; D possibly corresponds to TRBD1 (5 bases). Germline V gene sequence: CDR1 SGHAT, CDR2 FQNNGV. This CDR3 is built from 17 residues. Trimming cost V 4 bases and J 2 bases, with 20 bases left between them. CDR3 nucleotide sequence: TGTGCCAGCAGCTCCCCCGAGGGGAGGGATGGCAACTATGGCTACACCTTC. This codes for CASSSPEGRDGNYGYTF.

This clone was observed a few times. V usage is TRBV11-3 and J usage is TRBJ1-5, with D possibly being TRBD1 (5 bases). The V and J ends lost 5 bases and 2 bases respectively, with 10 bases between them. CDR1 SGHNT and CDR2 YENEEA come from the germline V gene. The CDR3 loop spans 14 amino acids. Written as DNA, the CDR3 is TGTGCCAGCAGCGCAGGGTTCGGCAATCAGCCCCAGCATTTT. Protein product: CASSAGFGNQPQHF.

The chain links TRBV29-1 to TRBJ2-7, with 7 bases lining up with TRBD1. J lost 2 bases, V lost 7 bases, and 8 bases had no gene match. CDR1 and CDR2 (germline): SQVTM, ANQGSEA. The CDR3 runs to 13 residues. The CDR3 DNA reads TGCAGCGGCCTAACTGGACAGGCCTACGAGCAGTACTTC. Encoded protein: CSGLTGQAYEQYF.

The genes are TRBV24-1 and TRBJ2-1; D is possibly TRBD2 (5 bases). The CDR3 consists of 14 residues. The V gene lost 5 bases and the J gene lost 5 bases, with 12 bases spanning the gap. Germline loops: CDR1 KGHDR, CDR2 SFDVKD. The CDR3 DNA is TGTGCCACCAGTGGGGCGGGCGGAGACAATGAGCAGTTCTTC. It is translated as CATSGAGGDNEQFF.

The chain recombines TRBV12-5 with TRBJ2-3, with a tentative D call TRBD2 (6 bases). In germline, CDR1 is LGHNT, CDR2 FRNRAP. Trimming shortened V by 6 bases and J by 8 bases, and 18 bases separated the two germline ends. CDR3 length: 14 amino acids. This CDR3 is CASGPPGEGRTQYF. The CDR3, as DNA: TGTGCTAGTGGCCCTCCGGGAGAGGGGCGTACGCAGTATTTT.

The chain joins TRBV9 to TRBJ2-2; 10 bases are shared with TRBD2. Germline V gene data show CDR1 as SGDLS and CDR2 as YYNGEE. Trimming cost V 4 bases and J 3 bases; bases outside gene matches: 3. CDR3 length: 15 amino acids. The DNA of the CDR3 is TGTGCCAGCAGCTCCGGGACTAGCGACACCGGGGAGCTGTTTTTT. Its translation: CASSSGTSDTGELFF.

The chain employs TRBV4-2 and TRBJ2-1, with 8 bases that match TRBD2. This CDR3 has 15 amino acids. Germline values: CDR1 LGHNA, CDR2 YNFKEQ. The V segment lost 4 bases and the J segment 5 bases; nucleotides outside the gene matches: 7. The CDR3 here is CASSRSGGPDNEQFF. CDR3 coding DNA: TGTGCCAGCAGCCGAAGCGGGGGCCCAGACAATGAGCAGTTCTTC.

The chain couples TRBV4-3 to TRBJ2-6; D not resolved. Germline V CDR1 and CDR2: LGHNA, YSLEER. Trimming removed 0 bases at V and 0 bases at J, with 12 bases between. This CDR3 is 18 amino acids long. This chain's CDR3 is CASSQDLGPASGANVLTF. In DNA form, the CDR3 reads TGCGCCAGCAGCCAAGATCTTGGCCCTGCCTCTGGGGCCAACGTCCTGACTTTC.

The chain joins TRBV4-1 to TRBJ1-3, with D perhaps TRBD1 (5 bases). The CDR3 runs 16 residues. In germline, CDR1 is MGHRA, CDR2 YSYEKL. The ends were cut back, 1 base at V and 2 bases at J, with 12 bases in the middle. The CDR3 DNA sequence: TGCGCCAGCAGCCAAGGGGCAGGGAGGACTGGAAACACCATATATTTT. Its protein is CASSQGAGRTGNTIYF.

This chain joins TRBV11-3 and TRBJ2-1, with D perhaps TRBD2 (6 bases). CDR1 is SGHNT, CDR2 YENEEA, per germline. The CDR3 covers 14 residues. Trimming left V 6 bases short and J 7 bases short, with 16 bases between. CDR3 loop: CASSPTGSGNEQFF. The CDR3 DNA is TGTGCCAGCAGTCCAACCGGGAGTGGGAATGAGCAGTTCTTC.

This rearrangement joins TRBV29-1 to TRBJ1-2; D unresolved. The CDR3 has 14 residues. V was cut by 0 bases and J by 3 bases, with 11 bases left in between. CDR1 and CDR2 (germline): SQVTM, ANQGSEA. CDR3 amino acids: CSVEDPGKYYGYTF. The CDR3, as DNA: TGCAGCGTTGAAGATCCGGGAAAGTACTATGGCTACACCTTC.

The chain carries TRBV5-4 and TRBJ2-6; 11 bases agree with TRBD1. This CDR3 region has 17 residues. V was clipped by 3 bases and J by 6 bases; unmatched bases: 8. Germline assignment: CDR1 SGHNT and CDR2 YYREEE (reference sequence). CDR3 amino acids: CASSSDRGRQTANVLTF. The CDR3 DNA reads TGTGCCAGCAGCTCGGACAGGGGGCGGCAAACGGCCAACGTCCTGACTTTC.

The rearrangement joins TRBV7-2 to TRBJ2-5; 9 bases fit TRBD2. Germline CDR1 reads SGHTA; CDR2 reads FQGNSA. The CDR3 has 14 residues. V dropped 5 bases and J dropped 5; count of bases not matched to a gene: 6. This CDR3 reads CASSIGTSYETQYF. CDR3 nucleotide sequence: TGTGCCAGCAGCATCGGGACTAGCTACGAGACCCAGTACTTC.